The rows below give T cell receptor beta chains drawn from one sample of a study of blood T cell repertoires in COVID-19. Sequencing used immunoSEQ multiplex PCR; TCRdb keeps in-frame clones, though not all of them. The data hold over 150,000 clones, with approximately 84% observed a single time. Sample: peripheral blood. These TCRs come from a human donor in a cohort sampled during active COVID-19. The CDR3 runs from the conserved cysteine through the conserved F or W. A D gene is named only where the DNA matches it firmly. The listing skips clone size in some rows; elsewhere it reads once, few, many or a size class.

clone size: -
D gene: -
J gene: TRBJ2-1
V gene: TRBV10-3
CDR3 protein: CAISDAGREQFF
CDR3 DNA: TGTGCCATCAGTGACGCAGGGAGGGAGCAGTTCTTC

clone size: -
D gene: TRBD2
J gene: TRBJ2-7
V gene: TRBV18
CDR3 protein: CASSSGLAGEQYF
CDR3 DNA: TGTGCCAGCTCGTCAGGACTAGCCGGCGAGCAGTACTTC

clone size: -
D gene: TRBD1
J gene: TRBJ1-5
V gene: TRBV10-3
CDR3 protein: CAISEDRGPSQPQHF
CDR3 DNA: TGTGCCATCAGTGAGGACAGGGGTCCGTCTCAGCCCCAGCATTTT

clone size: -
D gene: TRBD1
J gene: TRBJ1-1
V gene: TRBV7-9
CDR3 protein: CASRRADRELFEAFF
CDR3 DNA: TGTGCCAGCAGAAGGGCAGACAGGGAACTTTTTGAAGCTTTCTTT

clone size: -
D gene: TRBD2
J gene: TRBJ2-3
V gene: TRBV2
CDR3 protein: CANKLAGGRSDTQYF
CDR3 DNA: TGTGCCAACAAATTAGCGGGAGGTCGCTCAGATACGCAGTATTTT

clone size: -
D gene: TRBD1
J gene: TRBJ1-4
V gene: TRBV2
CDR3 protein: CASGSDRSTNEKLFF
CDR3 DNA: TGTGCCAGCGGGTCGGACAGGTCAACTAATGAAAAACTGTTTTTT

clone size: -
D gene: -
J gene: TRBJ2-5
V gene: TRBV5-1
CDR3 protein: CASSREGYETQYF
CDR3 DNA: TGCGCCAGCAGCCGAGAGGGTTACGAGACCCAGTACTTC

clone size: -
D gene: -
J gene: TRBJ1-2
V gene: TRBV6-6
CDR3 protein: CASSSSGANPDGYTF
CDR3 DNA: TGTGCCAGCAGTTCCTCAGGGGCCAACCCGGATGGCTACACCTTC

clone size: -
D gene: -
J gene: TRBJ1-4
V gene: TRBV5-1
CDR3 protein: CASSLFRGSNEKLFF
CDR3 DNA: TGCGCCAGCAGCTTGTTCCGGGGATCTAATGAAAAACTGTTTTTT

clone size: once
D gene: TRBD2
J gene: TRBJ2-3
V gene: TRBV4-2
CDR3 protein: CASSQVGLAGIPSTDTQYF
CDR3 DNA: TGTGCCAGCAGCCAAGTGGGACTAGCGGGGATCCCTAGCACAGATACGCAGTATTTT

clone size: -
D gene: TRBD2
J gene: TRBJ2-3
V gene: TRBV11-2
CDR3 protein: CASSGPGTSDTDTQYF
CDR3 DNA: TGTGCCAGCAGCGGACCCGGGACTAGCGACACAGATACGCAGTATTTT

clone size: -
D gene: -
J gene: TRBJ2-2
V gene: TRBV12-3/TRBV12-4
CDR3 protein: CASSFQRTGELFF
CDR3 DNA: TGTGCCAGCAGTTTTCAACGGACCGGGGAGCTGTTTTTT

clone size: few
D gene: TRBD1
J gene: TRBJ1-3
V gene: TRBV7-6
CDR3 protein: CASSLFRGTGASGNTIYF
CDR3 DNA: TGTGCCAGCAGCTTATTCAGGGGAACAGGGGCCTCTGGAAACACCATATATTTT

clone size: once
D gene: TRBD1
J gene: TRBJ2-2
V gene: TRBV4-1
CDR3 protein: CASSQDWRDRAGTGELFF
CDR3 DNA: TGCGCCAGCAGCCAAGACTGGCGGGACAGGGCCGGCACCGGGGAGCTGTTTTTT

clone size: -
D gene: TRBD2
J gene: TRBJ2-2
V gene: TRBV5-4
CDR3 protein: CASSPGTSGGPVTGELFF
CDR3 DNA: TGTGCCAGCAGCCCGGGGACTAGCGGGGGGCCAGTTACCGGGGAGCTGTTTTTT

clone size: -
D gene: -
J gene: TRBJ1-2
V gene: TRBV27
CDR3 protein: CASSLGHQVPYGYTF
CDR3 DNA: TGTGCCAGCAGTTTAGGACACCAAGTGCCGTATGGCTACACCTTC

clone size: few
D gene: -
J gene: TRBJ2-5
V gene: TRBV12-5
CDR3 protein: CASGLDSRGETQYF
CDR3 DNA: TGTGCTAGTGGTTTGGACTCAAGAGGAGAGACCCAGTACTTC

clone size: few
D gene: -
J gene: TRBJ1-1
V gene: TRBV7-9
CDR3 protein: CASSSLSYTEAFF
CDR3 DNA: TGTGCCAGCAGCTCCCTCTCTTACACTGAAGCTTTCTTT

clone size: -
D gene: TRBD2
J gene: TRBJ2-6
V gene: TRBV7-2
CDR3 protein: CASSSTSGGRSGANVLTF
CDR3 DNA: TGTGCCAGCAGCTCGACTAGCGGGGGCCGCTCCGGGGCCAACGTCCTGACTTTC

clone size: -
D gene: TRBD1
J gene: TRBJ1-4
V gene: TRBV5-6
CDR3 protein: CASSSGTGEEKLFF
CDR3 DNA: TGTGCCAGCAGCTCTGGGACAGGGGAGGAAAAACTGTTTTTT

clone size: -
D gene: -
J gene: TRBJ1-2
V gene: TRBV10-3
CDR3 protein: CAISEPTGQRLGYTF
CDR3 DNA: TGTGCCATCAGTGAGCCGACGGGACAACGGCTGGGCTACACCTTC

clone size: -
D gene: -
J gene: TRBJ1-3
V gene: TRBV30
CDR3 protein: CAWSNGGSNTIYF
CDR3 DNA: TGTGCCTGGAGCAACGGGGGATCGAACACCATATATTTT

clone size: once
D gene: TRBD2
J gene: TRBJ2-3
V gene: TRBV5-1
CDR3 protein: CASSLTPAGITDTQYF
CDR3 DNA: TGCGCCAGCAGCTTGACTCCAGCGGGGATCACAGATACGCAGTATTTT

clone size: -
D gene: TRBD1
J gene: TRBJ2-2
V gene: TRBV25-1
CDR3 protein: CASSETLTGSLGELFF
CDR3 DNA: TGTGCCAGCAGTGAAACTTTGACAGGGTCCCTAGGGGAGCTGTTTTTT

clone size: -
D gene: -
J gene: TRBJ2-7
V gene: TRBV6-5
CDR3 protein: CASSRTRTYEQYF
CDR3 DNA: TGTGCCAGCAGCCGGACACGGACCTACGAGCAGTACTTC

clone size: -
D gene: -
J gene: TRBJ2-2
V gene: TRBV9
CDR3 protein: CASSVAVVGGRTGELFF
CDR3 DNA: TGTGCCAGCAGCGTAGCGGTGGTAGGGGGACGGACCGGGGAGCTGTTTTTT

clone size: few
D gene: TRBD2
J gene: TRBJ2-7
V gene: TRBV4-1
CDR3 protein: CASSQGGSGSYEQYF
CDR3 DNA: TGCGCCAGCAGCCAAGGGGGTAGCGGGTCCTACGAGCAGTACTTC

clone size: -
D gene: TRBD1
J gene: TRBJ1-5
V gene: TRBV11-2
CDR3 protein: CASSLGTGTGNQPQHF
CDR3 DNA: TGTGCCAGCAGCTTAGGAACCGGGACAGGGAATCAGCCCCAGCATTTT

clone size: -
D gene: TRBD2
J gene: TRBJ2-5
V gene: TRBV27
CDR3 protein: CASSGGLAGAETQYF
CDR3 DNA: TGTGCCAGCAGTGGGGGACTAGCGGGGGCAGAGACCCAGTACTTC

clone size: few
D gene: -
J gene: TRBJ2-4
V gene: TRBV25-1
CDR3 protein: CASSEVGRNIQYF
CDR3 DNA: TGTGCCAGCAGTGAAGTTGGGAGAAACATTCAGTACTTC

clone size: -
D gene: TRBD1
J gene: TRBJ2-2
V gene: TRBV18
CDR3 protein: CASSPRQGDTGELFF
CDR3 DNA: TGTGCCAGCTCACCGCGGCAGGGGGACACCGGGGAGCTGTTTTTT

clone size: -
D gene: TRBD2
J gene: TRBJ2-4
V gene: TRBV5-1
CDR3 protein: CASSPGTSGAIAKNIQYF
CDR3 DNA: TGCGCCAGCAGCCCGGGGACTAGCGGGGCCATAGCCAAAAACATTCAGTACTTC

clone size: few
D gene: -
J gene: TRBJ2-1
V gene: TRBV27
CDR3 protein: CASSLTRPGLADNEQFF
CDR3 DNA: TGTGCCAGCAGTTTGACCCGCCCAGGGCTCGCCGACAATGAGCAGTTCTTC

clone size: -
D gene: TRBD1
J gene: TRBJ1-2
V gene: TRBV6-5
CDR3 protein: CASSPQGQGAYGYTF
CDR3 DNA: TGTGCCAGCAGCCCCCAGGGACAGGGGGCATATGGCTACACCTTC

clone size: -
D gene: -
J gene: TRBJ2-7
V gene: TRBV12-3/TRBV12-4
CDR3 protein: CASTPGGYEQYF
CDR3 DNA: TGTGCCAGCACCCCAGGGGGGTACGAGCAGTACTTC

clone size: -
D gene: -
J gene: TRBJ2-7
V gene: TRBV5-1
CDR3 protein: CASSLEDSSYEQYF
CDR3 DNA: TGCGCCAGCAGCTTAGAAGACAGCTCCTACGAGCAGTACTTC

clone size: -
D gene: TRBD2
J gene: TRBJ2-1
V gene: TRBV4-1
CDR3 protein: CASSQDPTSFDEQFF
CDR3 DNA: TGCGCCAGCAGCCAAGATCCGACTAGCTTCGATGAGCAGTTCTTC

clone size: -
D gene: -
J gene: TRBJ2-5
V gene: TRBV3-1/TRBV3-2
CDR3 protein: CASSQQGNQETQYF
CDR3 DNA: TGTGCCAGCAGCCAACAGGGGAACCAAGAGACCCAGTACTTC

clone size: -
D gene: TRBD1
J gene: TRBJ2-7
V gene: TRBV4-1
CDR3 protein: CASSDRDRDSYEQYF
CDR3 DNA: TGCGCCAGCAGCGACCGGGACAGGGATTCCTACGAGCAGTACTTC

clone size: -
D gene: -
J gene: TRBJ2-7
V gene: TRBV13
CDR3 protein: CASSLGDSPNPYEQYF
CDR3 DNA: TGTGCCAGCAGCTTAGGGGACTCCCCGAACCCCTACGAGCAGTACTTC

clone size: -
D gene: TRBD2
J gene: TRBJ2-7
V gene: TRBV5-1
CDR3 protein: CASSLASGGLGYEQYF
CDR3 DNA: TGCGCCAGCAGCTTGGCGAGCGGGGGGCTAGGGTACGAGCAGTACTTC

clone size: -
D gene: -
J gene: TRBJ2-5
V gene: TRBV6-2/TRBV6-3
CDR3 protein: CASSYSGVQETQYF
CDR3 DNA: TGTGCCAGCAGTTACTCAGGGGTCCAAGAGACCCAGTACTTC

clone size: -
D gene: TRBD1
J gene: TRBJ1-1
V gene: TRBV27
CDR3 protein: CASSFGTGVPYEAFF
CDR3 DNA: TGTGCCAGCAGTTTTGGGACAGGGGTTCCCTATGAAGCTTTCTTT

clone size: -
D gene: -
J gene: TRBJ1-5
V gene: TRBV21-1
CDR3 protein: CASSKEWEGLQPQHF
CDR3 DNA: TGTGCCAGCAGCAAAGAGTGGGAGGGACTTCAGCCCCAGCATTTT

clone size: -
D gene: -
J gene: TRBJ1-6
V gene: TRBV12-3/TRBV12-4
CDR3 protein: CASSLTGNSPLHF
CDR3 DNA: TGTGCCAGCAGTTTGACGGGGAATTCACCCCTCCACTTT

clone size: -
D gene: -
J gene: TRBJ1-2
V gene: TRBV12-3/TRBV12-4
CDR3 protein: CASSFHGSGYTF
CDR3 DNA: TGTGCCAGCAGTTTCCACGGGAGTGGCTACACCTTC

clone size: once
D gene: TRBD1
J gene: TRBJ1-2
V gene: TRBV9
CDR3 protein: CASSRYGGDRRGSTF
CDR3 DNA: TGTGCCAGCAGCCGCTACGGTGGGGACAGGCGAGGGTCCACCTTC

clone size: -
D gene: TRBD1
J gene: TRBJ2-6
V gene: TRBV24-1
CDR3 protein: CATSDKRQGYRSSGANVLTF
CDR3 DNA: TGTGCCACCAGTGATAAGCGACAGGGGTACCGATCCTCTGGGGCCAACGTCCTGACTTTC

clone size: few
D gene: -
J gene: TRBJ1-2
V gene: TRBV7-9
CDR3 protein: CASSLDQGGYTF
CDR3 DNA: TGTGCCAGCAGCTTAGATCAGGGAGGCTACACCTTC

clone size: -
D gene: TRBD2
J gene: TRBJ2-5
V gene: TRBV5-1
CDR3 protein: CASSYGLAGARYQETQYF
CDR3 DNA: TGCGCCAGCAGCTACGGACTAGCGGGGGCCAGGTACCAAGAGACCCAGTACTTC

clone size: -
D gene: -
J gene: TRBJ2-2
V gene: TRBV18
CDR3 protein: CASSPFQENTGELFF
CDR3 DNA: TGTGCCAGCTCACCATTTCAGGAAAACACCGGGGAGCTGTTTTTT

clone size: once
D gene: TRBD1
J gene: TRBJ1-2
V gene: TRBV9
CDR3 protein: CASSVDRGFVPNGYTF
CDR3 DNA: TGTGCCAGCAGCGTAGACAGGGGTTTCGTCCCGAATGGCTACACCTTC

clone size: -
D gene: TRBD1
J gene: TRBJ1-2
V gene: TRBV10-3
CDR3 protein: CAIGGQGNYGYTF
CDR3 DNA: TGTGCCATCGGGGGACAGGGTAACTATGGCTACACCTTC

clone size: -
D gene: TRBD2
J gene: TRBJ2-7
V gene: TRBV5-1
CDR3 protein: CASSFAGGTSEQYF
CDR3 DNA: TGCGCCAGCAGCTTTGCGGGGGGAACTAGCGAGCAGTACTTC

clone size: -
D gene: TRBD2
J gene: TRBJ2-3
V gene: TRBV27
CDR3 protein: CASSLSGLAAFPDTQYF
CDR3 DNA: TGTGCCAGCAGTTTATCGGGACTAGCGGCCTTCCCAGATACGCAGTATTTT

clone size: once
D gene: TRBD1
J gene: TRBJ2-1
V gene: TRBV27
CDR3 protein: CASSAGTGTYNEQFF
CDR3 DNA: TGTGCCAGCAGTGCCGGGACAGGTACCTACAATGAGCAGTTCTTC

clone size: few
D gene: TRBD1
J gene: TRBJ1-5
V gene: TRBV19
CDR3 protein: CASSEGTGNQPQHF
CDR3 DNA: TGTGCCAGTAGTGAGGGGACAGGAAATCAGCCCCAGCATTTT

clone size: -
D gene: -
J gene: TRBJ1-6
V gene: TRBV7-9
CDR3 protein: CASSLGGSSYNSPLHF
CDR3 DNA: TGTGCCAGCAGCTTAGGAGGGAGCTCCTATAATTCACCCCTCCACTTT